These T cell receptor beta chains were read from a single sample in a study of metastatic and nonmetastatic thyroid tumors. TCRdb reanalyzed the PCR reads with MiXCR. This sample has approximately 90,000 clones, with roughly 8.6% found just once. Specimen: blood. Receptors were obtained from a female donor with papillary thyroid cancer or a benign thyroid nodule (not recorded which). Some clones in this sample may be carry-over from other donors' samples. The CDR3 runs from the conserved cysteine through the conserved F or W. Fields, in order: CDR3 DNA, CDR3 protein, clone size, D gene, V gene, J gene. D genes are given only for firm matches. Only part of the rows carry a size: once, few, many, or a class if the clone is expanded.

cdr3_nt: TGTGCCAGTAGTATTAATTTCGCGAGGGGCGGCAGTCAAGGCAATCAGCCCCAGCATTTT; cdr3_aa: CASSINFARGGSQGNQPQHF; clone_size: -; d_call: -; v_call: TRBV19; j_call: TRBJ1-5
cdr3_nt: TGTGCCTGGAGTAGCGCGGGGCACTATGGCTACACCTTC; cdr3_aa: CAWSSAGHYGYTF; clone_size: few; d_call: -; v_call: TRBV30; j_call: TRBJ1-2
cdr3_nt: TGCAGTGCTAGAGATTCAATGAGGGGTGAATCCTACGAGCAGTACTTC; cdr3_aa: CSARDSMRGESYEQYF; clone_size: many; d_call: -; v_call: TRBV20-1; j_call: TRBJ2-7
cdr3_nt: TGTGCCAGCAGCAGGGCTCAAGAGACCCAGTACTTC; cdr3_aa: CASSRAQETQYF; clone_size: many; d_call: -; v_call: TRBV12-3/TRBV12-4; j_call: TRBJ2-5
cdr3_nt: TGTGCCAGCAGCAAAACGGGGGGGCGCTACAATGAGCAGTTCTTC; cdr3_aa: CASSKTGGRYNEQFF; clone_size: many; d_call: TRBD2; v_call: TRBV9; j_call: TRBJ2-1
cdr3_nt: TGTGCCAGCAGCCCCAGCCCACCAGCGGGTTCCTACAATGAGCAGTTCTTC; cdr3_aa: CASSPSPPAGSYNEQFF; clone_size: many; d_call: -; v_call: TRBV7-9; j_call: TRBJ2-1
cdr3_nt: TGTGCCAGCAGCTTGCAGGGGAGGCACTATGAAAAACTGTTTTTT; cdr3_aa: CASSLQGRHYEKLFF; clone_size: many; d_call: -; v_call: TRBV5-6; j_call: TRBJ1-4
cdr3_nt: TGTGCCAGCAGTCCTGGGTTTGGCTACACCTTC; cdr3_aa: CASSPGFGYTF; clone_size: many; d_call: -; v_call: TRBV27; j_call: TRBJ1-2
cdr3_nt: TGTGCCTGGAGGTCCAGCGGGGGCCAAGAGACCCAGTACTTC; cdr3_aa: CAWRSSGGQETQYF; clone_size: many; d_call: TRBD2; v_call: TRBV30; j_call: TRBJ2-5
cdr3_nt: TGCGCCAGCAGCAGAGGGGGGCGTTCTGGGGCCAACGTCCTGACTTTC; cdr3_aa: CASSRGGRSGANVLTF; clone_size: many; d_call: -; v_call: TRBV5-1; j_call: TRBJ2-6
cdr3_nt: TGTGCCAGCAGTTACCGCAGGACAGGGCGGGTGACTAAAGCTTTCTTT; cdr3_aa: CASSYRRTGRVTKAFF; clone_size: many; d_call: TRBD1; v_call: TRBV6-2/TRBV6-3; j_call: TRBJ1-1
cdr3_nt: TGCGCCAGCAGCTTGTCCCCGGAGAGCTCCTACAATGAGCAGTTCTTC; cdr3_aa: CASSLSPESSYNEQFF; clone_size: few; d_call: -; v_call: TRBV5-1; j_call: TRBJ2-1
cdr3_nt: TGTGCCAGCAGTTACGGGGATATGGGCTATGGCTACACCTTC; cdr3_aa: CASSYGDMGYGYTF; clone_size: many; d_call: -; v_call: TRBV6-6; j_call: TRBJ1-2
cdr3_nt: TGCAGTGCTAGAGAAAAGGGTACCTACGAGCAGTACTTC; cdr3_aa: CSAREKGTYEQYF; clone_size: many; d_call: -; v_call: TRBV20-1; j_call: TRBJ2-7
cdr3_nt: TGCGCCAGCAGCGGCTTTCTCTATGGCTACACCTTC; cdr3_aa: CASSGFLYGYTF; clone_size: few; d_call: -; v_call: TRBV5-1; j_call: TRBJ1-2
cdr3_nt: TGTGCCAGCAGCTTAATGTCAGGGGGGCCCGAGGCACCGAATGAGCAGTTCTTC; cdr3_aa: CASSLMSGGPEAPNEQFF; clone_size: many; d_call: -; v_call: TRBV7-3; j_call: TRBJ2-1
cdr3_nt: TGTGCCAGCTCACCAGGCGGGGGGATGGATGAGCAGTTCTTC; cdr3_aa: CASSPGGGMDEQFF; clone_size: many; d_call: TRBD2; v_call: TRBV18; j_call: TRBJ2-1
cdr3_nt: TGTGCCAGCAGCCGGACAGGGGACGAAAAACTGTTTTTT; cdr3_aa: CASSRTGDEKLFF; clone_size: -; d_call: TRBD1; v_call: TRBV7-9; j_call: TRBJ1-4
cdr3_nt: TGTGCCATCAGTGAAGGGGGACTAGCGGAGAACGAGCAGTACTTC; cdr3_aa: CAISEGGLAENEQYF; clone_size: few; d_call: TRBD2; v_call: TRBV10-3; j_call: TRBJ2-7
cdr3_nt: TGCAGTGCTAGGAACCGGGACAGTGGCTATGGCTACACCTTC; cdr3_aa: CSARNRDSGYGYTF; clone_size: -; d_call: TRBD1; v_call: TRBV20-1; j_call: TRBJ1-2
cdr3_nt: TGTGCCAGCAGTTTAGAGGGAACCAAAACAGATACGCAGTATTTT; cdr3_aa: CASSLEGTKTDTQYF; clone_size: many; d_call: -; v_call: TRBV27; j_call: TRBJ2-3
cdr3_nt: TGTGCCAGCAGTGAATTCGGCTCCCCGCAGGGGGCGGGATACGAGCAGTACTTC; cdr3_aa: CASSEFGSPQGAGYEQYF; clone_size: many; d_call: TRBD1; v_call: TRBV25-1; j_call: TRBJ2-7
cdr3_nt: TGCGCCAGCAGCTCGGACACAGGCTACACCTTC; cdr3_aa: CASSSDTGYTF; clone_size: many; d_call: -; v_call: TRBV5-1; j_call: TRBJ1-2
cdr3_nt: TGTGCCAGCACTGCGGGGTCGGGGAACTATGGCTACACCTTC; cdr3_aa: CASTAGSGNYGYTF; clone_size: many; d_call: -; v_call: TRBV6-1; j_call: TRBJ1-2
cdr3_nt: TGTGCCAGCAGCCAGCAGCCTAGCGGGACCTACAATGAGCAGTTCTTC; cdr3_aa: CASSQQPSGTYNEQFF; clone_size: -; d_call: TRBD2; v_call: TRBV11-2; j_call: TRBJ2-1
cdr3_nt: TGTGCCAGCAGCTTCGGGGGGATTAACTATGGCTACACCTTC; cdr3_aa: CASSFGGINYGYTF; clone_size: many; d_call: -; v_call: TRBV5-4; j_call: TRBJ1-2
cdr3_nt: TGTGCCAGCAGCCATCAATTCGGGGCGAACACCGGGGAGCCGTTTTTT; cdr3_aa: CASSHQFGANTGEPFF; clone_size: -; d_call: -; v_call: TRBV3-1; j_call: TRBJ2-2
cdr3_nt: TGCGCCAGCAGTCAGGGCCGAGGTTTCTCTGGGGCCAACGTCCTGACTTTC; cdr3_aa: CASSQGRGFSGANVLTF; clone_size: many; d_call: -; v_call: TRBV5-1; j_call: TRBJ2-6